This TCR beta chain was captured in a study of neurological immune-mediated disorders. As for the study in general: In a group of roughly 35 multiple sclerosis patients, 31 had the relapsing-remitting type and 3 had the secondary progressive type. General observations from the study: None of the CDR3 amino acid sequences of expanded clones recurred across subjects, suggesting private repertoires in all groups. The most TCR clonal expansion was seen in HTLV-1-associated myelopathy, and the least was seen in multiple sclerosis, which fell below healthy controls.

Germline values: CDR1 SEHNR, CDR2 FQNEAQ (reference sequence). Trimming shortened V by 5 bases and J by 5 bases, and 13 bases separated the two germline ends. This CDR3 has 13 residues. From 15-18 subjects, each sequencing run yielded over 170 million TCR-beta sequences. TCRdb redid the calling of the 5' RACE reads with MiXCR, one entry per CDR3 protein. Of approximately 9,400 distinct CDR3 sequences in the sample, about 23% were seen once. By proportion, this clonotype is medium-sized. Antigen: not known. The TCR comes from a woman aged 40-49 years with multiple sclerosis. The chain has TRBV7-9 and TRBJ2-7; D perhaps matches TRBD1 (5 bases). Sequenced material: CD8+ T cells from blood. The CDR3 loop reads CASSPQGTDEQYF. The CDR3 DNA is TGTGCCAGCAGCCCTCAGGGAACTGACGAGCAGTACTTC.